The text below deals with one T cell receptor (beta chain). The data were taken from a study of T cells in Graves' hyperthyroidism and ophthalmopathy. Regions amplified from RNA transcripts were the TCR beta CDR3 regions. Researchers ran a first-round RT-PCR on the TCR CDR3 using the HTBI primer set. TCRdb re-called the multiplex PCR reads with MiXCR, one entry per CDR3 protein. Here the sample spans about 200,000 distinct CDR3 sequences, over 15% being singletons. Trimming took off 11 bases at V and 2 bases at J, with 20 bases between the two ends. The CDR3 is made up of 15 amino acids. The germline V gene has CDR1 MNHEY and CDR2 SMNVEV (reference sequence). Subjects aged 18 to 65 presented with newly diagnosed hyperthyroidism of less than 2 months' duration.

The rearrangement joins TRBV27 to TRBJ2-3; no firm D call. The TCR sequence derives from a man aged 50 or older with Graves' hyperthyroidism. The specimen was blood. The CDR3 sequence: CAGTTLGGYTDTQYF. DNA of the CDR3: TGTGCCGGCACTACCCTTGGCGGCTACACAGATACGCAGTATTTT.